These 6 T cell receptor beta chains were all obtained from the same sample, sequenced in a study of OX40 agonist ivuxolimab in advanced cancers. The repertoire was sequenced with immunoSEQ multiplex PCR; TCRdb's copy has only in-frame clones and lacks some. The repertoire holds almost 85,000 clones, with over 85% as singletons. Sequences were derived from CD4+ or CD8+ T cells sorted from blood, sampled in a trial of the OX40 agonist ivuxolimab. All receptors derive from an adult with an advanced solid tumor such as melanoma, head and neck, liver or kidney cancer.

CDR3 residues: CAISESSDHSTDTQYF. Written as DNA, the CDR3 is TGTGCCATCAGTGAGTCTTCGGACCATAGCACAGATACGCAGTATTTT. The chain has TRBV10-3 and TRBJ2-3, with no clear D. CDR1 is ENHRY, CDR2 SYGVKD, per germline. CDR3 length: 16 amino acids. The ends were cut back, 0 bases at V and 0 bases at J, with 10 bases in the middle.

This clone has a single count. A read error may account for a junction end that differs from germline. V gene TRBV6-5 combines with J gene TRBJ2-6; D call uncertain. Per germline, CDR1 MNHEY and CDR2 SVGAGI. The CDR3 spans 13 residues. This CDR3 reads CAVSPTGANVLTF. CDR3 in DNA: TGCGCAGTTTCACCAACTGGGGCCAACGTCCTGACTTTC.

This chain uses TRBV6-5 with TRBJ2-1, with D possibly TRBD2 on 7 matching bases. Per germline, CDR1 MNHEY and CDR2 SVGAGI. The CDR3 contains 15 residues. Trimming took 0 bases from V and 8 from J, leaving 14 bases between them. The CDR3 is CASSYSGRRGDEQFF. The CDR3 region has the DNA TGTGCCAGCAGTTACTCCGGGAGGAGGGGGGATGAGCAGTTCTTC.

The chain uses TRBV18 and TRBJ2-3; D is ambiguous. The CDR3 is 13 amino acids. The germline CDR1 and CDR2 sequences are KGHSH and LQKENI. Trimming took off 3 bases at V and 2 bases at J, with 6 bases between the two ends. CDR3 residues: CASSPPITDTQYF. CDR3 DNA: TGTGCCAGCTCACCTCCGATCACAGATACGCAGTATTTT. Using reference TRBV18 and TRBJ2-3 for the parts outside the CDR3, the full variable domain is NAGVMQNPRHLVRRRGQEARLRCSPMKGHSHVYWYRQLPEEGLKFMVYLQKENIIDESGMPKERFSAEFPKEGPSILRIQQVVRGDSAAYFCASSPPITDTQYFGPGTRLTVL.

V and J are TRBV27 and TRBJ2-3; D tentatively reads TRBD1 or TRBD2 (5 bases each). V lost 11 bases, J lost 0 bases, and 18 bases lay in between. The CDR3 totals 15 residues. From germline, CDR1 is MNHEY and CDR2 SMNVEV (reference sequence). CDR3 in amino acids: CASLTGAGSTDTQYF. The CDR3 nucleotides are TGTGCCTCCCTCACCGGGGCCGGGAGCACAGATACGCAGTATTTT.

This CDR3 reads CASSAPSGPDGNYGYTF. The CDR3 nucleotides are TGTGCCAGCAGCGCACCGTCGGGCCCAGACGGTAACTATGGCTACACCTTC. The rearrangement links TRBV9 to TRBJ1-2; D call uncertain. This CDR3 has 17 amino acids. Germline V gene sequence: CDR1 SGDLS, CDR2 YYNGEE. The germline V and J ends were trimmed by 3 bases and 1 base, with 19 bases remaining between them.